Listed below are T cell receptor beta chains from one sample, sequenced in a study of blood T cell repertoires in COVID-19. Using immunoSEQ multiplex PCR, the repertoire was profiled, and TCRdb retains in-frame clones only, with some absent. This table has about 260,000 clones, around 87% appearing once. Source material: peripheral blood. The receptor source for this set is a woman in her thirties or forties who had recovered from COVID-19. The CDR3 runs from the conserved cysteine through the conserved F or W. The order of the fields is V gene, J gene, clone size, CDR3 length, D gene, CDR3 protein, CDR3 DNA. D genes are given only for firm matches. Where a row states a size, it is once, few, many or the class of an expanded clone; other rows omit it.

TRBV28	TRBJ2-1	-	15	-	CASSRSSPTGNEQFF	TGTGCCAGCAGTCGGTCTAGCCCCACGGGGAATGAGCAGTTCTTC
TRBV9	TRBJ2-1	-	13	-	CASSVGGRSEQFF	TGTGCCAGCAGCGTAGGTGGTAGGAGTGAGCAGTTCTTC
TRBV2	TRBJ1-3	-	14	-	CASASAGFGNTIYF	TGTGCCAGCGCCTCGGCGGGGTTTGGAAACACCATATATTTT
TRBV9	TRBJ1-2	-	11	-	CASSLSGGYTF	TGTGCCAGCAGCTTAAGCGGGGGCTACACCTTC
TRBV4-2	TRBJ1-6	few	14	-	CASSLHGGNSPLHF	TGTGCCAGCAGCCTACACGGGGGTAATTCACCCCTCCACTTT
TRBV5-1	TRBJ1-6	-	16	-	CASSSAVQTENSPLHF	TGCGCCAGCAGCTCCGCGGTTCAGACGGAAAATTCACCCCTCCACTTT
TRBV11-3	TRBJ1-1	-	16	TRBD1	CASSPGTGEMNTEAFF	TGTGCCAGCAGCCCAGGGACAGGGGAGATGAACACTGAAGCTTTCTTT
TRBV27	TRBJ2-2	-	15	TRBD2	CASSLRGGNTGELFF	TGTGCCAGCAGTTTACGCGGGGGGAACACCGGGGAGCTGTTTTTT
TRBV15	TRBJ1-3	-	13	TRBD1	CATKGAEGNTIYF	TGTGCCACCAAGGGGGCGGAGGGAAACACCATATATTTT
TRBV4-3	TRBJ1-5	few	14	-	CASSQDRFNQPQHF	TGCGCCAGCAGCCAAGACAGGTTTAATCAGCCCCAGCATTTT
TRBV7-8	TRBJ2-1	-	18	-	CASRLQGRGQSSYNEQFF	TGTGCCAGCAGATTACAAGGGCGGGGTCAGTCCTCCTACAATGAGCAGTTCTTC
TRBV4-3	TRBJ1-1	-	15	-	CASSQVGRGNTEAFF	TGCGCCAGCAGCCAAGTTGGCAGGGGAAACACTGAAGCTTTCTTT
TRBV27	TRBJ1-5	-	14	TRBD1	CASRTAGQNQPQHF	TGTGCCAGCAGGACTGCGGGACAGAATCAGCCCCAGCATTTT
TRBV5-1	TRBJ2-5	-	15	TRBD2	CASYGTSGTTGTQYF	TGCGCCAGCTACGGGACTAGCGGGACAACTGGGACCCAGTACTTC
TRBV5-8	TRBJ2-5	-	16	-	CASSLAGGRSQETQYF	TGTGCCAGCAGCTTGGCCGGGGGACGCAGCCAAGAGACCCAGTACTTC
TRBV24-1	TRBJ1-5	-	16	TRBD1	CATSDRGQGGSQPQHF	TGTGCCACCAGTGACCGTGGACAGGGGGGCAGTCAGCCCCAGCATTTT
TRBV2	TRBJ1-6	-	13	-	CASHGEGNSPLHF	TGTGCCAGCCACGGGGAGGGGAATTCACCCCTCCACTTT
TRBV2	TRBJ1-4	-	15	TRBD1	CASSPNRGSNEKLFF	TGTGCCAGCAGTCCCAACAGGGGGAGTAATGAAAAACTGTTTTTT
TRBV2	TRBJ2-3	-	14	-	CASSETGWADTQYF	TGTGCCAGCAGTGAAACCGGGTGGGCAGATACGCAGTATTTT
TRBV25-1	TRBJ1-1	-	14	-	CASSVTGSGTEAFF	TGTGCCAGCAGTGTCACAGGGTCGGGCACTGAAGCTTTCTTT
TRBV9	TRBJ1-1	-	14	TRBD1	CASSVEGQGRKAFF	TGTGCCAGCAGCGTAGAGGGACAGGGGAGGAAAGCTTTCTTT
TRBV18	TRBJ2-3	-	15	-	CASSPIGQRTDTQYF	TGTGCCAGCTCCCCCATCGGACAGCGCACAGATACGCAGTATTTT
TRBV7-9	TRBJ1-2	few	15	TRBD1	CASSLTGGDNYGYTF	TGTGCCAGCAGCCTTACAGGGGGCGACAACTATGGCTACACCTTC
TRBV6-5	TRBJ2-1	-	15	TRBD1	CASSYSSGQSNEQFF	TGTGCCAGCAGTTACTCTTCGGGACAGAGTAATGAGCAGTTCTTC
TRBV18	TRBJ2-1	-	18	TRBD2	CASSPGTSGGLSYNEQFF	TGTGCCAGCTCACCAGGGACTAGCGGGGGCCTTTCCTACAATGAGCAGTTCTTC
TRBV9	TRBJ1-2	once	16	TRBD1	CASSVDYRGPLGGYTF	TGTGCCAGCAGCGTAGATTACAGGGGGCCCCTAGGAGGCTACACCTTC
TRBV5-1	TRBJ1-5	-	14	TRBD1	CASSPDRENQPQHF	TGCGCCAGCAGCCCGGACAGGGAGAATCAGCCCCAGCATTTT
TRBV27	TRBJ1-1	-	14	-	CASSYSQPASEAFF	TGTGCCAGCAGTTACTCCCAGCCGGCTAGCGAAGCTTTCTTT
TRBV5-1	TRBJ2-7	-	15	TRBD1	CASSLVAGGSYEQYF	TGCGCCAGCAGCTTGGTCGCAGGGGGTTCCTACGAGCAGTACTTC
TRBV10-3	TRBJ1-2	-	11	TRBD1	CAIGQDYGYTF	TGTGCCATCGGACAGGACTATGGCTACACCTTC
TRBV4-1	TRBJ2-3	-	15	-	CASSQVGGRTDTQYF	TGCGCCAGCAGCCAAGTAGGGGGAAGGACAGATACGCAGTATTTT
TRBV5-1	TRBJ2-1	-	15	TRBD1	CASSLHRGRSNEQFF	TGCGCCAGCAGCCTCCACAGGGGGAGGTCGAATGAGCAGTTCTTC
TRBV5-4	TRBJ1-2	-	14	-	CASSLERQAYGYTF	TGTGCCAGCAGCTTGGAACGACAGGCCTATGGCTACACCTTC
TRBV11-2	TRBJ1-2	-	15	TRBD1	CASSWDRERVEGYTF	TGTGCCAGCAGCTGGGACAGGGAAAGAGTTGAGGGCTACACCTTC
TRBV7-8	TRBJ2-7	few	15	-	CASSLRTRTGHEQYF	TGTGCCAGCAGCTTAAGAACTAGAACGGGCCACGAGCAGTACTTC
TRBV7-9	TRBJ2-1	once	17	TRBD2	CASSPGTSGGAENEQFF	TGTGCCAGCAGCCCCGGGACTAGCGGGGGGGCGGAGAATGAGCAGTTCTTC
TRBV29-1	TRBJ1-2	once	12	TRBD1	CSVNDRGLHDTF	TGCAGCGTGAATGACAGGGGGCTTCATGACACCTTC
TRBV4-1	TRBJ2-7	-	16	-	CASSQERGSHSYEQYF	TGCGCCAGCAGCCAAGAAAGGGGGTCCCACTCCTACGAGCAGTACTTC
TRBV5-6	TRBJ1-1	-	13	-	CASSFGGFAEAFF	TGTGCCAGCAGCTTCGGGGGTTTCGCTGAAGCTTTCTTT
TRBV7-9	TRBJ1-6	once	15	-	CASSSTGPYNSPLHF	TGTGCCAGCAGCTCGACAGGACCCTATAATTCACCCCTCCACTTT
TRBV7-2	TRBJ2-1	-	12	-	CASSPQYNEQFF	TGTGCCAGCAGCCCACAATACAATGAGCAGTTCTTC
TRBV9	TRBJ1-2	-	15	-	CASSARVQGPFGYTF	TGTGCCAGCAGCGCCAGGGTACAGGGTCCGTTTGGCTACACCTTC
TRBV11-2	TRBJ1-6	once	15	-	CASSLDGGDNSPLHF	TGTGCCAGCAGCTTAGATGGGGGCGATAATTCACCCCTCCACTTT
TRBV5-4	TRBJ2-6	-	19	TRBD2	CASSWGLAGASSGANVLTF	TGTGCCAGCAGCTGGGGACTAGCGGGGGCCTCTTCTGGGGCCAACGTCCTGACTTTC
TRBV19	TRBJ2-7	-	15	TRBD1	CASSVDLGTGGEQYF	TGTGCCAGTAGTGTCGACCTCGGGACAGGGGGTGAGCAGTACTTC
TRBV10-2	TRBJ1-6	-	14	-	CASSVERGYSPLHF	TGCGCCAGCAGTGTGGAACGGGGTTATTCACCCCTCCACTTT
TRBV27	TRBJ1-2	-	14	-	CASSFRVGGYGYTF	TGTGCCAGCAGTTTTCGTGTGGGGGGGTATGGCTACACCTTC
TRBV2	TRBJ1-6	-	12	-	CASSLINSPLHF	TGTGCCAGCAGTCTAATCAATTCACCCCTCCACTTT
TRBV7-9	TRBJ2-2	-	14	-	CASRPAGATGELFF	TGTGCCAGCAGACCGGCGGGGGCCACCGGGGAGCTGTTTTTT
TRBV19	TRBJ2-7	-	11	-	CASSLGAEQYF	TGTGCCAGTTCGCTGGGCGCCGAGCAGTACTTC
TRBV11-3	TRBJ1-1	-	14	-	CASSLDSVYTEAFF	TGTGCCAGCAGCTTAGATTCGGTTTACACTGAAGCTTTCTTT
TRBV6-6	TRBJ2-3	-	16	TRBD2	CASSYSRRGGPHTQYF	TGTGCCAGCAGTTACTCGAGACGGGGGGGCCCCCATACGCAGTATTTT
TRBV5-1	TRBJ1-2	-	15	TRBD1	CASSLLSGGWYGYTF	TGCGCCAGCAGCTTGTTGTCAGGGGGCTGGTATGGCTACACCTTC
TRBV11-2	TRBJ2-6	-	15	-	CASSRQVSGANVLTF	TGTGCCAGCAGCAGACAGGTCTCTGGGGCCAACGTCCTGACTTTC
TRBV27	TRBJ1-1	-	17	-	CASSDHTGRGMNTEAFF	TGTGCCAGCAGCGATCACACCGGGAGGGGGATGAACACTGAAGCTTTCTTT
TRBV3-1/TRBV3-2	TRBJ1-5	-	13	-	CASSLGVFQPQHF	TGTGCCAGCAGCCTAGGGGTTTTTCAGCCCCAGCATTTT
TRBV2	TRBJ1-2	many	14	TRBD1	CASSDRGTGDGYTF	TGTGCCAGCAGTGACCGCGGGACAGGGGATGGCTACACCTTC
TRBV2	TRBJ2-5	once	14	TRBD1	CASSGGTGSETQYF	TGTGCCAGCAGTGGGGGGACAGGGAGCGAGACCCAGTACTTC